This T cell receptor beta chain was identified in a study of T cell repertoires in cytomegalovirus infection. CDR3 length: 14 amino acids. Trimming took 6 bases from V and 1 from J, leaving 12 bases between them. Germline CDR1 and CDR2: SEHNR and FQNEAQ (reference sequence). As for this clonotype: Its cognate antigen is unknown.

TCRdb passed the reads through MiXCR, listing each CDR3 protein once. The profile shows fewer than 200,000 distinct CDR3 sequences, about 22% of them singletons. This chain uses TRBV7-9 with TRBJ1-1; D not certain. This specimen consisted of CD8+ T cells from cultured PBMCs, obtained from culture after CMV antigen stimulation. This sequence was found in a human donor in good health (CMV status not recorded). Some clones in this sample may be carry-over from other donors' samples. Here the CDR3 reads CASRKLAGNTEAFF. As DNA, the CDR3 is TGTGCCAGCAGAAAACTGGCGGGGAACACTGAAGCTTTCTTT. Using reference TRBV7-9 and TRBJ1-1 for the parts outside the CDR3, the full variable domain is DTGVSQNPRHKITKRGQNVTFRCDPISEHNRLYWYRQTLGQGPEFLTYFQNEAQLEKSRLLSDRFSAERPKGSFSTLEIQRTEQGDSAMYLCASRKLAGNTEAFFGQGTRLTVV.